This T cell receptor beta chain was recorded in a study of OX40 agonist ivuxolimab in advanced cancers. The V and J ends lost 5 bases and 14 bases respectively, with 13 bases between them. CDR3 length: 12 residues. Germline CDR1 MDHEN, CDR2 SYDVKM. Only in-frame clones appear in the TCRdb table, and some are missing; sequencing was by immunoSEQ multiplex PCR. The table records more than 70,000 clones, just over 85% of them present only once. This receptor was taken from an adult with an advanced solid tumor such as melanoma, head and neck, liver or kidney cancer. Here the sequenced sample was CD4+ or CD8+ T cells sorted from blood, taken in a trial of the OX40 agonist ivuxolimab. The chain uses TRBV28 and TRBJ1-6; tentative D call: TRBD1 (6 bases). The CDR3: CASSPWTDSLHF. The CDR3 DNA reads TGTGCCAGCAGTCCCTGGACAGATTCCCTCCACTTT.